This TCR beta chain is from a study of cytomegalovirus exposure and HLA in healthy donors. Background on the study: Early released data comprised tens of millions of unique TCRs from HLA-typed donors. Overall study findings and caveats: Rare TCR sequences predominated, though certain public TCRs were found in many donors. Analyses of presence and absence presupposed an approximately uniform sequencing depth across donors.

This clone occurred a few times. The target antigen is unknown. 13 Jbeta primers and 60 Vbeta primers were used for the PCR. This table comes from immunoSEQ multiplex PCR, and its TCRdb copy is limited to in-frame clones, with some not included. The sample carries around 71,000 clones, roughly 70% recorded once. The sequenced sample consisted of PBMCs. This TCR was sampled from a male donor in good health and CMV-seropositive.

The CDR3 region has the DNA TGTGCCAGCAGTGAAATCAGTCATACAGAGACCCAGTACTTC. Translating gives CASSEISHTETQYF. The chain uses TRBV6-1 and TRBJ2-5; D unclear. Looked up from germline, CDR1 is MNHNS and CDR2 is SASEGT. The germline V and J ends were trimmed by 2 bases and 4 bases, with 11 bases remaining between them. This CDR3 has 14 residues.